The sequence of this TCR beta chain was determined in a study of blood T cell repertoires in COVID-19. Across the study: There were acute and convalescent COVID-19 samples, and they came from the United States, Italy and Spain. PBMCs, B-cell-depleted T cells, or T cells were the source of the cDNA or gDNA that made up the material.

The germline gives CDR1 MNHNY, CDR2 SVGAGI (reference sequence). V was trimmed by 2 bases and J by 4 bases, leaving 14 bases between them. CDR3 length equals 15 residues. Original methodology: Quantification of nucleated cells was approximated via reference gene primer amplification. The table came from immunoSEQ multiplex PCR; TCRdb's copy has only in-frame clones and leaves some out. The V and J calls and clone size come from that table; D and trimming were worked out from the DNA. The data contain some 250,000 clones, about 80% of them seen just once; the ten biggest clones take up over 3%. The chain employs TRBV6-6 and TRBJ1-2; perhaps TRBD1 as D (5 bases). What was sequenced was peripheral blood. This sequence originates from a woman aged 80 or over with acute or convalescent COVID-19. CDR3 nucleotide sequence: TGTGCCAGCAGTTACCCCGCGGGGCAGGCCTATGGCTACACCTTC. Translating gives CASSYPAGQAYGYTF.